These 18 T cell receptor beta chains share one sample of origin, sequenced in a study of neurological immune-mediated disorders. TCRdb reprocessed the 5' RACE reads via MiXCR and lists one record per CDR3 protein. The repertoire consists of 50,000 to 70,000 distinct CDR3 sequences, with around 3% occurring once and the leading ten covering approximately 3.5%. The sequenced sample was PBMCs. These receptors originate from a man in his forties with multiple sclerosis.

This clonotype has at least ten counts. The chain has TRBV20-1 and TRBJ2-5; weak D call: TRBD2 (5 bases). The V end lost 5 bases, the J end lost 4 bases, and 5 bases lay between the germline ends. Per the germline V gene, CDR1 is DFQATT and CDR2 is SNEGSKA (reference sequence). The CDR3 spans 10 residues. The CDR3 spells CSAEGETQYF. As DNA, the CDR3 is TGCAGTGCTGAGGGAGAGACCCAGTACTTC.

In this sample, this clonotype turned up many times. The chain combines TRBV5-1 with TRBJ1-4; 8 bases agree with TRBD1. The CDR3 is 16 residues long. The V gene end was trimmed by 3 bases and the J gene end by 7 bases; junction bases not matched to a gene: 11. Germline V lookup: CDR1 SGHRS, CDR2 YFSETQ. DNA for the CDR3: TGCGCCAGCAGCTCCCCAGACAGGGGACGGGGTGAAAAACTGTTTTTT. Protein: CASSSPDRGRGEKLFF.

This clonotype was picked up many times. V gene TRBV9 combines with J gene TRBJ2-7, with D hard to call. This CDR3 has 13 amino acids. The V gene lost 0 bases and the J gene lost 2 bases, with 6 bases spanning the gap. CDR1 and CDR2 from the germline V gene are SGDLS and YYNGEE. The CDR3 protein is CASSVVSTYEQYF. The CDR3 region has the DNA TGTGCCAGCAGCGTAGTCAGTACCTACGAGCAGTACTTC. Full variable domain (missing parts from reference TRBV9 and TRBJ2-7): DSGVTQTPKHLITATGQRVTLRCSPRSGDLSVYWYQQSLDQGLQFLIQYYNGEERAKGNILERFSAQQFPDLHSELNLSSLELGDSALYFCASSVVSTYEQYFGPGTRLTVT.

As concerns this clonotype: A much larger clone differs from this one at a single base, so this may be a read error. The gene calls are TRBV2 and TRBJ2-3, with 11 bases that match TRBD2. Germline V gives CDR1 SNHLY, CDR2 FYNNEI. The CDR3 runs to 15 residues. Trimming cost V 6 bases and J 5 bases; bases outside gene matches: 7. CDR3 amino acids: CASRILAGEVDTQYF. The CDR3 nucleotides read TGTGCCAGCAGGATACTAGCGGGAGAGGTAGATACGCAGTATTTT.

This clonotype was observed many times. The rearrangement links TRBV29-1 to TRBJ2-5; D is unclear. The CDR3 length is 12 residues. With 4 bases removed from V and 1 base from J, the gap between germline ends came to 7 bases. Germline loops: CDR1 SQVTM, CDR2 ANQGSEA. The CDR3 DNA reads as TGCAGCGTTGTAGGCCTCCAAGAGACCCAGTACTTC. Encoded protein: CSVVGLQETQYF.

This clonotype appeared many times. The chain is built from TRBV3-1 and TRBJ2-7; D is unclear. V gave up 4 bases and J gave up 1 base, with 14 bases separating them. The V gene's germline CDR1 is LGHDT and CDR2 YNNKEL (reference sequence). This CDR3 spans 15 amino acids. The CDR3 nucleotides are TGTGCCAGCAGCCCCGGTGGCTCCTTATCCTACGAGCAGTACTTC. This translates into CASSPGGSLSYEQYF.

This clonotype was observed at least ten times. The chain has TRBV6-5 and TRBJ1-2; TRBD1 agrees at 8 bases. Per germline, CDR1 MNHEY and CDR2 SVGAGI. This CDR3 has 15 residues. V lost 4 bases and J lost 4; bases outside the gene matches: 8. The CDR3 loop reads CASSLSGGDGYGYTF. Written as DNA, the CDR3 is TGTGCCAGCAGTTTATCAGGGGGCGATGGCTATGGCTACACCTTC.

This clonotype was detected ten times or more. This sequence joins TRBV5-1 and TRBJ1-3; possible D gene TRBD1, 5 bases. There are 15 residues in the CDR3. CDR1 is SGHRS and CDR2 is YFSETQ in the germline V gene. Trimming shortened V by 3 bases and J by 0 bases, and 10 bases separated the two germline ends. The DNA for the CDR3 is TGCGCCAGCAGCTCTTCAGGGATCTCTGGAAACACCATATATTTT. Its translation: CASSSSGISGNTIYF.

This clonotype was seen many times. J is TRBJ2-7 and V is TRBV5-6, with TRBD2 matching over 8 bases. The V gene's germline CDR1 is SGHDT and CDR2 YYEEEE. The CDR3 has 15 amino acids. Trimming cost V 4 bases and J 4 bases; bases outside gene matches: 10. CDR3 nucleotide sequence: TGTGCCAGCAGCCCGGAGGGTAGCGGGATGTACGAGCAGTACTTC. Its protein is CASSPEGSGMYEQYF.

This clonotype showed up many times. The CDR3, as DNA: TGTGCCAGCAGAACTGGGACAGCAGCCTCTGGAAACACCATATATTTT. It translates to CASRTGTAASGNTIYF. This rearrangement joins TRBV2 to TRBJ1-3; 7 positions match TRBD1. V lost 6 bases to trimming and J lost 0 bases; unmatched junction nucleotides: 8. The V gene's germline CDR1 is SNHLY and CDR2 FYNNEI. The CDR3 loop spans 16 amino acids. Full variable domain (missing parts from reference TRBV2 and TRBJ1-3): EPEVTQTPSHQVTQMGQEVILRCVPISNHLYFYWYRQILGQKVEFLVSFYNNEISEKSEIFDDQFSVERPDGSNFTLKIRSTKLEDSAMYFCASRTGTAASGNTIYFGEGSWLTVV.

This clonotype was recorded at least ten times. The chain recombines TRBV7-2 with TRBJ1-2; no definite D call. The CDR3 has 15 residues. Per the germline V gene, CDR1 is SGHTA and CDR2 is FQGNSA. Trimming pared 3 bases from V and 7 bases from J, leaving 18 bases between. This CDR3 is CASSFTWRGSTGYTF. CDR3 bases: TGTGCCAGCAGCTTTACTTGGAGAGGGAGCACTGGCTACACCTTC.

This clonotype occurred many times. The chain couples TRBV5-1 to TRBJ1-4, with 7 bases lining up with TRBD1. This CDR3 region has 15 residues. Germline assignment: CDR1 SGHRS and CDR2 YFSETQ. Trimming took 0 bases from V and 4 from J; bases not matched to a gene: 3. CDR3 DNA: TGCGCCAGCAGCTTGGACGGGACAGTTAATGAAAAACTGTTTTTT. This translates into CASSLDGTVNEKLFF.

This clonotype was observed at least ten times. The chain employs TRBV4-1 and TRBJ2-3, with D perhaps matching TRBD2 (6 bases). V lost 3 bases to trimming and J lost 6 bases, with 16 bases between them. The CDR3 is 15 amino acids. Germline assignment: CDR1 MGHRA and CDR2 YSYEKL. Written as DNA, the CDR3 is TGCGCCAGCAGCCACAGTCGGGACCGGGGGGATACGCAGTATTTT. Translating gives CASSHSRDRGDTQYF.

This clonotype showed up many times. The V call is TRBV5-1, the J call TRBJ1-2; perhaps TRBD1 as D (5 bases). V was cut by 0 bases and J by 2 bases, with 8 bases left in between. The CDR3 contains 14 residues. CDR1 is SGHRS and CDR2 is YFSETQ in the germline V gene. The CDR3 DNA reads as TGCGCCAGCAGCTTGGGGGGCGAAAACTATGGCTACACCTTC. It translates to CASSLGGENYGYTF.

The table lists this clonotype with many counts. The rearrangement joins TRBV20-1 to TRBJ1-6; D not certain. Germline CDR1 reads DFQATT; CDR2 reads SNEGSKA (reference sequence). The CDR3 loop spans 15 amino acids. Trimming stripped 3 bases from V and 5 bases from J, with 14 bases between. CDR3 loop: CSASRGQKNNSPLHF. As DNA, the CDR3 is TGCAGTGCTAGCCGAGGCCAAAAGAATAATTCACCCCTCCACTTT.

The sample holds many counts of this clonotype. V usage is TRBV28 and J usage is TRBJ2-1, with D hard to call. The CDR3 has 12 residues. Germline values: CDR1 MDHEN, CDR2 SYDVKM. V was trimmed by 1 base and J by 9 bases, leaving 7 bases between them. This CDR3 reads CASSLSGGEQFF. In nucleotides, the CDR3 is TGTGCCAGCAGTTTATCCGGCGGTGAGCAGTTCTTC. Full variable domain (remainder filled in from reference TRBV28 and TRBJ2-1): DVKVTQSSRYLVKRTGEKVFLECVQDMDHENMFWYRQDPGLGLRLIYFSYDVKMKEKGDIPEGYSVSREKKERFSLILESASTNQTSMYLCASSLSGGEQFFGPGTRLTVL.

This clonotype was seen ten or more times. The J gene is TRBJ2-3, the V gene TRBV20-1; D is ambiguous. The CDR3 has 12 residues. Per germline, CDR1 DFQATT and CDR2 SNEGSKA (reference sequence). V gave up 4 bases and J gave up 0 bases, with 5 bases separating them. The CDR3 sequence: CSAKVSTDTQYF. The CDR3 DNA sequence: TGCAGTGCTAAGGTTAGCACAGATACGCAGTATTTT.

This clonotype has ten or more counts. Given the absence of the conserved phenylalanine or tryptophan at the CDR3 end, a read error is likely. The DNA is omitted, as the CDR3 cannot be located on it reliably, and the CDR3 follows TCRdb's listing. This chain connects TRBV21-1 to TRBJ2-1. TRBV21-1 is designated a pseudogene. The length of the CDR3 is 13 amino acids, counting both ends. The CDR3 loop is CASSKGRMGRFDA.